Sequencing of this TCR beta chain was carried out in a study of type 1 and type 2 diabetes patients. The PCR template was genomic DNA. Amplification of the beta chain CDR3 used 30 forward and 13 reverse multiplex primers. TCRdb re-called the multiplex PCR reads with MiXCR, one entry per CDR3 protein. The top ten clones hold roughly an eighth of a sample with about 270,000 distinct CDR3 sequences, roughly 50% of them seen once. No donor had another autoimmune disease or recent infection within four weeks. V was trimmed by 3 bases and J by 6 bases, leaving 6 bases between them. CDR1 MDHEN and CDR2 SYDVKM come from the germline V gene. The length of the CDR3 is 12 residues.

The clonotype comes from a man aged 18-30 years with type 2 diabetes. Sample: peripheral blood mononuclear cells (PBMCs). The rearrangement uses TRBV28 and TRBJ1-5; unclear D gene. The CDR3 region has the DNA TGTGCCAGCAGTTTGAGAATTCAGCCCCAGCATTTT. Protein product: CASSLRIQPQHF.